This paragraph covers one T cell receptor beta chain sequence. The V segment lost 5 bases and the J segment 6 bases; nucleotides outside the gene matches: 4. The CDR3 runs 14 residues. Germline assignment: CDR1 MNHEY and CDR2 SVGAGI. Original handling: Using reference gene primer amplification, nucleated cell counts were estimated. The table came from immunoSEQ multiplex PCR; TCRdb's copy has only in-frame clones and leaves some out. For V, J and clone size, that table is used; D and trimming come from the DNA. The table includes 85,000 to 95,000 clones, less than 90% detected once. These data come from a study of blood T cell repertoires in COVID-19. Looking at the study overall: Specimens from acute and convalescent COVID-19 originated in the United States, Italy and Spain. T cells, B-cell-depleted T cells, or PBMCs provided the cDNA or gDNA that served as material.

This clonotype was sampled from a woman aged 80 or over with acute or convalescent COVID-19. V and J are TRBV6-5 and TRBJ1-4; 9 bases are a match to TRBD1. The sample consisted of peripheral blood. The CDR3 spells CASSTGGGDEKLFF. The CDR3 bases are TGTGCCAGCAGTACAGGGGGCGGCGATGAAAAACTGTTTTTT.